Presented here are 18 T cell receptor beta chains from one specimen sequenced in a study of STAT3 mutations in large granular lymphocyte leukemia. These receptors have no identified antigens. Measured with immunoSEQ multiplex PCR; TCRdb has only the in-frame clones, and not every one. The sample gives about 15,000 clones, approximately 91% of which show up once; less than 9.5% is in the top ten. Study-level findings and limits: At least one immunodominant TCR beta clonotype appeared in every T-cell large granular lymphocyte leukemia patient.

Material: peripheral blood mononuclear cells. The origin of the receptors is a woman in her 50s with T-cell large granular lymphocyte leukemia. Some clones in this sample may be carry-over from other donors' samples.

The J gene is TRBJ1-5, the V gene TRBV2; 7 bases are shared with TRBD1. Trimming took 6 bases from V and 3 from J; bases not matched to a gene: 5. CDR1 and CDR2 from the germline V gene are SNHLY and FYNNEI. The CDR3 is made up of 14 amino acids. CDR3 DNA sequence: TGTGCCAGCAGCGAGACAGGGAACAATCAGCCCCAGCATTTT. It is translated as CASSETGNNQPQHF.

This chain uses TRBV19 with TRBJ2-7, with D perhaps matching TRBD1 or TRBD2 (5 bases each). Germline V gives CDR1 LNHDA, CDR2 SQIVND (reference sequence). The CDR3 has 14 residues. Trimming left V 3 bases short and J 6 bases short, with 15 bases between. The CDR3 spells CASSIGPTGTEQYF. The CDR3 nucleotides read TGTGCCAGTAGTATCGGACCGACCGGGACCGAGCAGTACTTC.

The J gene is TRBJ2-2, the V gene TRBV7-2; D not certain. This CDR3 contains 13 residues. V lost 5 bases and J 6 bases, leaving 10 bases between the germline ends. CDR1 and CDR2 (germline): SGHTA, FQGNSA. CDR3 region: CASSPFYSGELFF. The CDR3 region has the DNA TGTGCCAGCAGCCCCTTTTATTCCGGGGAGCTGTTTTTT.

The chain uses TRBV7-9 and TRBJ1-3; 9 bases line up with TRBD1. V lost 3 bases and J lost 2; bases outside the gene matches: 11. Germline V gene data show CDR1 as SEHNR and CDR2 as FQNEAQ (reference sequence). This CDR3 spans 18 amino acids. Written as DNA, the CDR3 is TGTGCCAGCAGCTTCCCGGGACAGGGAATGGGAGCTGGAAACACCATATATTTT. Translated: CASSFPGQGMGAGNTIYF.

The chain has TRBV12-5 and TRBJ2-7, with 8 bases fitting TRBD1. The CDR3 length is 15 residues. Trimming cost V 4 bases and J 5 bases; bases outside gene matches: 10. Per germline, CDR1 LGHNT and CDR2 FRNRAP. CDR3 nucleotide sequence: TGTGCTAGTGGTTCCGGGACAGGCACCCATGACGAGCAGTACTTC. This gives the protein CASGSGTGTHDEQYF.

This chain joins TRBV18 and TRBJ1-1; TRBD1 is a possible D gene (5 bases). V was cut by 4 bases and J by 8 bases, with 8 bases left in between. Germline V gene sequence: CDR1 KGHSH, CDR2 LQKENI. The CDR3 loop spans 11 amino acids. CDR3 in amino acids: CASSQRGEAFF. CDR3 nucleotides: TGTGCCAGCTCACAAAGGGGCGAAGCTTTCTTT.

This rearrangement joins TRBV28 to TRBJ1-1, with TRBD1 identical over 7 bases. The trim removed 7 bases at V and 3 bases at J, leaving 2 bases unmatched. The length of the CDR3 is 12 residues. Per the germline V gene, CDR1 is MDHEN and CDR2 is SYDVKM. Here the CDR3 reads CASKTGHTEAFF. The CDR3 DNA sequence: TGTGCCAGCAAGACAGGGCACACTGAAGCTTTCTTT.

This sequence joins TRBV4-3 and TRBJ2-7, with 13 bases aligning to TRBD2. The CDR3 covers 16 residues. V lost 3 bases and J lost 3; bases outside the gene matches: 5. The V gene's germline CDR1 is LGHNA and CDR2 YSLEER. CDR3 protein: CASSQSTSGRVYEQYF. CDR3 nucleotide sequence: TGCGCCAGCAGCCAGAGCACTAGCGGGAGGGTCTACGAGCAGTACTTC.

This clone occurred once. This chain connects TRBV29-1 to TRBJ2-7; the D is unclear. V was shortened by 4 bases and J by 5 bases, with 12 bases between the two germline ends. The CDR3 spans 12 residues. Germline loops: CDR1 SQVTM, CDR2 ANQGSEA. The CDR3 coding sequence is TGCAGCGTTGCTCTTGGTGCGAACGAGCAGTACTTC. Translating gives CSVALGANEQYF.

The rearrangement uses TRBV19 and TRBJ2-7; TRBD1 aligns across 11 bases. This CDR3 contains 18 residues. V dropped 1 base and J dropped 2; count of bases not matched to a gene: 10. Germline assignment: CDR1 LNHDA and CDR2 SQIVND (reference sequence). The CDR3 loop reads CASSIALSGTGGAYEQYF. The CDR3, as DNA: TGTGCCAGTAGTATAGCCCTCTCCGGGACAGGGGGAGCCTACGAGCAGTACTTC.

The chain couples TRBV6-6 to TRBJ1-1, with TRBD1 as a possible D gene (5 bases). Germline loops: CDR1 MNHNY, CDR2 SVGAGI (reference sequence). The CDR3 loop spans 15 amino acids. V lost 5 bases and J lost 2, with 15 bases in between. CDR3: CASSDLGRANTEAFF. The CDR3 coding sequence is TGTGCCAGCAGTGACCTGGGGCGGGCCAACACTGAAGCTTTCTTT.

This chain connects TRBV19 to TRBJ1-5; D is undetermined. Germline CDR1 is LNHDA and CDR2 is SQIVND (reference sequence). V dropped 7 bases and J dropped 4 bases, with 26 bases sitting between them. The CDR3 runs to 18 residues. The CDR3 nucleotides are TGTGCCAGTAACTCATTGGGTGGGCGTGGATCACGAAATCAGCCCCAGCATTTT. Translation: CASNSLGGRGSRNQPQHF.

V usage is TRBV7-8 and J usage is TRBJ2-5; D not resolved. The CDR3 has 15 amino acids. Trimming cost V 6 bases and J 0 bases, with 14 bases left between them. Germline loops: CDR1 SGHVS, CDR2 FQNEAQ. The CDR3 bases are TGTGCCAGCAGAAAAGGAAGAACGTACCAAGAGACCCAGTACTTC. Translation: CASRKGRTYQETQYF.

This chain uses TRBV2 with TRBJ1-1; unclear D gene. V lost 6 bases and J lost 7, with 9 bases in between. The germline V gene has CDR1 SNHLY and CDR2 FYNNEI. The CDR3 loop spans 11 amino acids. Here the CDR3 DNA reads TGTGCCAGCAGGCCCGTCATTGAAGCTTTCTTT. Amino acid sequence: CASRPVIEAFF.

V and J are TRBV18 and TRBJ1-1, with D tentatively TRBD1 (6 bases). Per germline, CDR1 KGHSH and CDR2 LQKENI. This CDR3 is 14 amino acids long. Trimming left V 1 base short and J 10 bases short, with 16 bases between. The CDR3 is CASSPRGTIGVAFF. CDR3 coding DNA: TGTGCCAGCTCACCACGAGGGACAATCGGGGTAGCTTTCTTT.

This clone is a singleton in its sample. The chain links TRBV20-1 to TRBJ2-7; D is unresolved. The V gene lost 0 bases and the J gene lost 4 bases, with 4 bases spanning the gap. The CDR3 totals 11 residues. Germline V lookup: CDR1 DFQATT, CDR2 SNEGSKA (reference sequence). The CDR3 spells CSARDLYEQYF. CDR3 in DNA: TGCAGTGCTAGAGATCTGTACGAGCAGTACTTC.

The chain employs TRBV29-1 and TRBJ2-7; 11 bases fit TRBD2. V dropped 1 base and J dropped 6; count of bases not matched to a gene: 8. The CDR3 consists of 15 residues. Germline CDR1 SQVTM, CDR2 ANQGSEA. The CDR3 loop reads CSVEGTSGRTGEQYF. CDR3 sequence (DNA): TGCAGCGTTGAAGGAACTAGCGGGAGAACAGGCGAGCAGTACTTC.

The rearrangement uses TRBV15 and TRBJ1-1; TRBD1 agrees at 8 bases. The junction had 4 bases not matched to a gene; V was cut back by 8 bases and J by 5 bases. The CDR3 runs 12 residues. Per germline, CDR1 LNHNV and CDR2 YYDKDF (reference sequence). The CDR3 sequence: CATSTGGTEAFF. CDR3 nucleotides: TGTGCCACCTCTACAGGGGGGACTGAAGCTTTCTTT.